This T cell receptor beta chain was sequenced in a study of cytomegalovirus exposure and HLA in healthy donors. CDR1 and CDR2 (germline): SGHNT, YYREEE (reference sequence). The CDR3 runs 14 residues. Germline trimming cut 5 bases from V and 4 bases from J; bases unmatched to any gene: 6. The PCR had 60 Vbeta and 13 Jbeta primers. TCRdb's copy holds only in-frame clones and misses some; the assay was immunoSEQ multiplex PCR. Of approximately 110,000 clones detected, 73% appear once; the ten largest clones hold about 8.4%. Sequences were obtained from PBMCs. The chain employs TRBV5-4 and TRBJ1-2; TRBD1 matches 9 bases. This TCR was recovered from a man in his forties in good health and CMV-seronegative. CDR3 residues: CASSSTGGGYGYTF. The CDR3 bases are TGTGCCAGCAGTTCCACAGGGGGCGGCTATGGCTACACCTTC. The entire variable domain, with the rest obtained from reference TRBV5-4 and TRBJ1-2, is as follows: ETGVTQSPTHLIKTRGQQVTLRCSSQSGHNTVSWYQQALGQGPQFIFQYYREEENGRGNFPPRFSGLQFPNYSSELNVNALELDDSALYLCASSSTGGGYGYTFGSGTRLTVV.